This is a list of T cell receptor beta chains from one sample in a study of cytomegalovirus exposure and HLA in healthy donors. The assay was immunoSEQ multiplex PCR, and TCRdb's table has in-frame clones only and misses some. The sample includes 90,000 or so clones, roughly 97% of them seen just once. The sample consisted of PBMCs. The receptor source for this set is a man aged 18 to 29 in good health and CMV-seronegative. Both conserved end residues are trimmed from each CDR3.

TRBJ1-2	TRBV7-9	ASSSQTGGESGYT
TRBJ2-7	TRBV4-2	ASSQVLGLSYEQY
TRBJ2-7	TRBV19	ASSKGLAGFSYEQY
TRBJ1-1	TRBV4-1	ASSRVGGTNTEAF
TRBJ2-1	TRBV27	ASSLSVETGVGDEQF
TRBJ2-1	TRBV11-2	ASSLAGFGNEQF
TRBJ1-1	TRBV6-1	ASSEPGQMNTEAF
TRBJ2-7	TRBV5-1	ASSTGTGEGLY
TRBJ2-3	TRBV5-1	ASSSGTGGPDTQY
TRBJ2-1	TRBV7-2	ASSPRLAGENEQF
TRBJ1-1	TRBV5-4	ASSLAGIAEAF
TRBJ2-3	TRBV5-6	ASSLQGSTDTQY
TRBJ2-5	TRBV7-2	ASVLEKETQY
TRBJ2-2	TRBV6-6	ASSYQGQTGELF
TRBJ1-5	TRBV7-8	ASRPRQGRDLNQPQH
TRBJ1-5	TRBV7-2	ASNSGAQPQH
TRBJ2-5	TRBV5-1	ASSVGTGGETQY
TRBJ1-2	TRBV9	ASSALRRGYT
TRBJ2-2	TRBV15	ATSRDSDTGELF
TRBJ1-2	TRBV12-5	ASGRNRVNGYT
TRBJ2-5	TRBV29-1	SSTLAGYETQY
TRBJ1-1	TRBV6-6	ASSYATGGHGTEAF
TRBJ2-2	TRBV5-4	ASSLAPGIENTGELF
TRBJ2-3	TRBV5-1	ASSLGAGGSDTQY
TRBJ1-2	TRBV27	ASRLTGTTNYGYT
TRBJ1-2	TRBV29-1	SGTGSYGYT
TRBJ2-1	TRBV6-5	ASSWTSGSEYNEQF
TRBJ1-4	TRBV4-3	ASSQEAREKLF
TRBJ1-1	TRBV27	ASNQGPGTEAF
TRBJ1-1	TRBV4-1	ASSQGGQGAREAF
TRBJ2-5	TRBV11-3	ASSPRSGIIIVETQY
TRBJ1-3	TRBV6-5	ASRIDRGRSDTIY
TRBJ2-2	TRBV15	ATSRYRGTGELF
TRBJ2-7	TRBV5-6	ASSPFDRETYEQY
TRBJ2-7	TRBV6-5	ASSYSGRSYEQY
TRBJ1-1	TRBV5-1	ASSLEGRGPGLWAEAF
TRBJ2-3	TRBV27	ASSLLKIPTDTQY
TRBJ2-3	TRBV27	ASRAQGATDTQY
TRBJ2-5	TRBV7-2	ASSLRQSRQY
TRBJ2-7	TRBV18	ASSPVAGGVPHEQY
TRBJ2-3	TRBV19	ASSITGTKSTDTQY
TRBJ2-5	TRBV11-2	ASSLDARRETQY
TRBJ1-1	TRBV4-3	ASSQGDRAAEAF
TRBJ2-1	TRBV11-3	ASSSSGGNEQF
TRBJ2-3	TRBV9	ASSQAYTDTQY